One sample yielded the 16 T cell receptor beta chains listed below, sequenced in a study of molecular identifiers for immune sequencing clone quantification. TCRdb analysed the PCR reads with MiXCR anew, one entry per CDR3 protein. Of around 470,000 distinct CDR3 sequences listed, about 21% are singletons. The sequencing input was naive CD8+ T cells from blood, with Jurkat cell RNA spiked in. Described subset: FACS-sorted CD8+CD4-CCR7+CD45RA+ naive T cells. Every receptor here comes from a human donor in good health. Some libraries in this study had Jurkat cell RNA spiked in.

The chain combines TRBV10-3 with TRBJ2-3, with no clear D. The CDR3 has 15 amino acids. V was trimmed by 4 bases and J by 6 bases, leaving 17 bases between them. CDR1 and CDR2 from the germline V gene are ENHRY and SYGVKD. CDR3 coding DNA: TGTGCCATCAGTGCGGTCTCGGGTGTCCACGATACGCAGTATTTT. It is translated as CAISAVSGVHDTQYF.

This clonotype has a handful of counts. J is TRBJ1-2 and V is TRBV12-3 or TRBV12-4; no firm D call. The CDR3 spans 13 residues. Between the trimmed V and J ends, which lost 2 bases and 3 bases, there was a span of 7 bases. CDR3 in DNA: TGTGCCAGCAGTTTACCATTGGACTATGGCTACACCTTC. Its translation is CASSLPLDYGYTF.

This clonotype was seen only a few times. The chain is built from TRBV7-9 and TRBJ1-1; D not resolved. This CDR3 is built from 15 residues. Trimming left V 1 base short and J 0 bases short, with 9 bases between. Germline V gives CDR1 SEHNR, CDR2 FQNEAQ (reference sequence). The CDR3 coding sequence is TGTGCCAGCAGCTTAGGAACCACCTTGAACACTGAAGCTTTCTTT. Translating it yields CASSLGTTLNTEAFF.

The CDR3 DNA is TGCGCCAGCAGCCCAACCGAGTCACAGGGAAGCTACGAGCAGTACTTC. It yields the protein CASSPTESQGSYEQYF. V and J are TRBV4-1 and TRBJ2-7; TRBD1 is a possible D gene (6 bases). The CDR3 spans 16 residues. The germline gives CDR1 MGHRA, CDR2 YSYEKL. Trimming took off 4 bases at V and 3 bases at J, with 19 bases between the two ends.

V and J are TRBV7-2 and TRBJ2-1, with 11 bases aligning to TRBD2. The CDR3 covers 14 residues. Germline values: CDR1 SGHTA, CDR2 FQGNSA. V gave up 1 base and J gave up 9 bases; unmatched junction bases: 2. CDR3 sequence (DNA): TGTGCCAGCAGCTTAGGACTAGCGGGAAGTGAGCAGTTCTTC. Encoded protein: CASSLGLAGSEQFF. The full variable domain, with the rest looked up from reference TRBV7-2 and TRBJ2-1, is GAGVSQSPSNKVTEKGKDVELRCDPISGHTALYWYRQSLGQGLEFLIYFQGNSAPDKSGLPSDRFSAERTGGSVSTLTIQRTQQEDSAVYLCASSLGLAGSEQFFGPGTRLTVL.

The genes are TRBV15 and TRBJ1-4; 11 nucleotides match TRBD1. This CDR3 is built from 16 residues. V lost 0 bases to trimming and J lost 4 bases; unmatched junction nucleotides: 1. CDR1 and CDR2 (germline): LNHNV, YYDKDF (reference sequence). DNA of the CDR3: TGTGCCACCAGCAGAGACGGGACAGGGGGTAATGAAAAACTGTTTTTT. As protein: CATSRDGTGGNEKLFF. The variable domain in full, with the rest retrieved from reference TRBV15 and TRBJ1-4, is DAMVIQNPRYQVTQFGKPVTLSCSQTLNHNVMYWYQQKSSQAPKLLFHYYDKDFNNEADTPDNFQSRRPNTSFCFLDIRSPGLGDTAMYLCATSRDGTGGNEKLFFGSGTQLSVL.

CDR3 sequence (DNA): TGTGCCAGCAGCTCCGGGACTAGCAACCGCAATGAGCAGTTCTTC. Translating it yields CASSSGTSNRNEQFF. The chain has TRBV9 and TRBJ2-1, with TRBD2 matching 9 bases. Germline V gene lookup returns CDR1 SGDLS and CDR2 YYNGEE. The CDR3 contains 15 residues. Trimming took 4 bases from V and 6 from J; bases not matched to a gene: 8.

This clonotype was seen repeatedly, ten times or more. The chain employs TRBV11-2 and TRBJ2-1; possibly TRBD2 for D (6 bases). V shed 2 bases and J shed 1 base, with 9 bases lying between them. CDR1 is SGHAT and CDR2 is FQNNGV in the germline V gene. CDR3 length: 15 residues. CDR3 region: CASSLWGDSYNEQFF. Written as DNA, the CDR3 is TGTGCCAGCAGCTTATGGGGGGATTCCTACAATGAGCAGTTCTTC. Combining the CDR3 with reference TRBV11-2 and TRBJ2-1 gives the whole variable domain EAGVAQSPRYKIIEKRQSVAFWCNPISGHATLYWYQQILGQGPKLLIQFQNNGVVDDSQLPKDRFSAERLKGVDSTLKIQPAKLEDSAVYLCASSLWGDSYNEQFFGPGTRLTVL.

In its sample, this clonotype was seen once. A much larger clone lies one base from this, so it may be a read error. The conserved closing phenylalanine or tryptophan is absent in this CDR3, likely reflecting a read error. This chain connects TRBV5-1 to TRBJ1-3; 9 bases line up with TRBD1. The V and J ends lost 0 bases and 8 bases, in that order; junction bases with no gene match: 9. This CDR3 contains 16 residues. Germline lookup yields CDR1 SGHRS and CDR2 YFSETQ. The CDR3 reads CASSLEGTGYGDTIYL. CDR3 DNA sequence: TGCGCCAGCAGCTTGGAGGGGACAGGGTACGGGGACACCATATATCTT.

This clonotype was recorded many times. The rearrangement joins TRBV12-3 or TRBV12-4 to TRBJ2-6, with D unresolved. V was trimmed by 3 bases and J by 2 bases, leaving 8 bases between them. This CDR3 comprises 15 residues. This CDR3 reads CASSLNLPGANVLTF. The CDR3 DNA sequence: TGTGCCAGCAGTTTGAATTTGCCTGGGGCCAACGTCCTGACTTTC.

This clonotype came up many times. The rearrangement joins TRBV28 to TRBJ2-3; D remains unclear. V shed 0 bases and J shed 4 bases, with 8 bases lying between them. Germline values: CDR1 MDHEN, CDR2 SYDVKM. This CDR3 comprises 14 residues. CDR3 region: CASSLWTDPDTQYF. DNA for the CDR3: TGTGCCAGCAGTTTATGGACGGACCCAGATACGCAGTATTTT.

This clonotype was detected ten times or more. V and J are TRBV2 and TRBJ1-4; possible D gene TRBD1, 6 bases. The CDR3 consists of 15 residues. Deletions cut 0 bases from V and 7 bases from J, with 12 bases between. The germline V gene encodes CDR1 SNHLY and CDR2 FYNNEI. CDR3 residues: CASSEAHLRGEKLFF. In nucleotides, the CDR3 is TGTGCCAGCAGTGAAGCGCATCTCAGGGGTGAAAAACTGTTTTTT. The whole variable domain, remainder taken from reference TRBV2 and TRBJ1-4, is EPEVTQTPSHQVTQMGQEVILRCVPISNHLYFYWYRQILGQKVEFLVSFYNNEISEKSEIFDDQFSVERPDGSNFTLKIRSTKLEDSAMYFCASSEAHLRGEKLFFGSGTQLSVL.

This clonotype occurred a few times. V gene TRBV7-9 combines with J gene TRBJ2-2; D is undetermined. V was shortened by 3 bases and J by 0 bases, with 5 bases between the two germline ends. The CDR3 consists of 14 residues. Germline lookup yields CDR1 SEHNR and CDR2 FQNEAQ (reference sequence). In nucleotides, the CDR3 is TGTGCCAGCAGCTTTAACGCGAACACCGGGGAGCTGTTTTTT. It encodes CASSFNANTGELFF.

This clonotype was picked up many times. The CDR3 coding sequence is TGTGCCAGCAGTATGACTAGCAGGGGCGAGCAGTACTTC. It is translated as CASSMTSRGEQYF. The rearrangement uses TRBV6-6 and TRBJ2-7, with D perhaps TRBD2 (7 bases). Trimming cost V 5 bases and J 6 bases, with 14 bases left between them. CDR1 is MNHNY and CDR2 is SVGAGI in the germline V gene (reference sequence). The CDR3 sequence is 13 residues long.

This clonotype has more than one count but fewer than ten. One junction end disagrees with the germline gene, perhaps due to a read error. V usage is TRBV6-2 or TRBV6-3 and J usage is TRBJ2-3; D is uncertain. The germline V gene has CDR1 MNHEY and CDR2 SVGEGT. The CDR3 consists of 13 residues. The CDR3, as DNA: TGTGCCAGCAGTTTAGCAATAACAGATGCGCAGTATTTT. It is translated as CASSLAITDAQYF.

In its sample, this clonotype was seen many times. The genes are TRBV6-6 and TRBJ1-2, with a weak D call TRBD1 (6 bases). V lost 5 bases, J lost 0 bases, and 10 bases lay in between. The CDR3 consists of 14 residues. CDR1 is MNHNY, CDR2 SVGAGI, per germline (reference sequence). In nucleotides, the CDR3 is TGTGCCAGCAGTAGGGACATCGCTAACTATGGCTACACCTTC. Translated, it gives CASSRDIANYGYTF.